Shown below are 32 T cell receptor beta chains from a single sample sequenced in a study of T-cell reconstitution after alpha-beta-depleted transplantation in children. Researchers prepared the TCRbeta library using unique molecular identifiers, the study reports. TCRdb called the PCR reads again in MiXCR, with one record for every CDR3 protein. The sample gives roughly 300,000 distinct CDR3 sequences, 11% of which show up once; around a quarter is in the top ten. The sample here was peripheral blood, taken 180 days after TCRalphabeta/CD19-depleted stem cell transplant. These receptors all come from a male patient under 10 years old who had a stem cell transplant for chronic granulomatous disease, so the T cells may come from the graft donor.

Ten or more counts support this clonotype. This chain uses TRBV7-9 with TRBJ1-1, with 9 bases lining up with TRBD1. V was pared by 5 bases and J by 1 base, with 5 bases of the junction left unmatched. CDR1 and CDR2 (germline): SEHNR, FQNEAQ (reference sequence). CDR3 size: 15 residues. The DNA for the CDR3 is TGTGCCAGCAGCGACCGGACAGGGGCGAACACTGAAGCTTTCTTT. It translates to CASSDRTGANTEAFF.

This clonotype has ten or more counts. V usage is TRBV20-1 and J usage is TRBJ2-7; 9 nucleotides agree with TRBD2. Germline V gene lookup returns CDR1 DFQATT and CDR2 SNEGSKA (reference sequence). Trimming at V came to 0 bases and at J to 0 bases, leaving 6 bases not matched to a gene. The CDR3 consists of 16 residues. The DNA for the CDR3 is TGCAGTGCTAGAGATTGGGGGACTAGCAGCTCCTACGAGCAGTACTTC. It codes for CSARDWGTSSSYEQYF.

This chain uses TRBV27 with TRBJ2-3, with 8 bases identical to TRBD2. V lost 8 bases, J lost 5 bases, and 21 bases stayed unmatched. There are 18 residues in the CDR3. In germline, CDR1 is MNHEY, CDR2 SMNVEV (reference sequence). This CDR3 is CASGTVQLAEVVVDTQYF. CDR3 DNA: TGTGCCAGCGGGACCGTGCAACTAGCGGAGGTCGTAGTAGATACGCAGTATTTT.

This clonotype has ten or more counts. This chain uses TRBV20-1 with TRBJ2-1; D possibly corresponds to TRBD2 (6 bases). Germline V gives CDR1 DFQATT, CDR2 SNEGSKA (reference sequence). The CDR3 consists of 16 residues. The V end lost 2 bases, the J end lost 8 bases, and 22 bases lay between the germline ends. CDR3 sequence (DNA): TGCAGTGCTAGAACGGTAGCGGTTCCCAATCTCCATGAGCAGTTCTTC. Protein sequence: CSARTVAVPNLHEQFF.

This clonotype was seen many times. The chain employs TRBV29-1 and TRBJ1-2; no clear D. V lost 4 bases, J lost 4 bases, and 10 bases lay in between. The germline V gene encodes CDR1 SQVTM and CDR2 ANQGSEA. CDR3 size: 12 residues. CDR3 residues: CSVGSTLYGYTF. The CDR3 DNA is TGCAGCGTTGGCTCTACCCTCTATGGCTACACCTTC.

This clonotype showed up many times. The V and J genes are TRBV27 and TRBJ2-3; 10 bases map to TRBD1. Unmatched junction bases numbered 11, after V lost 9 bases and J lost 8 bases. CDR1 MNHEY and CDR2 SMNVEV come from the germline V gene (reference sequence). The CDR3 has 14 residues. CDR3 bases: TGTGCCAGTTCCGGGACAGGGGTAGTAGGTACGCAGTATTTT. Its translation is CASSGTGVVGTQYF.

There are many counts of this clonotype. This chain links TRBV9 with TRBJ2-3; TRBD1 aligns across 9 bases. This CDR3 is built from 20 residues. J lost 1 base, V lost 0 bases, and 15 bases had no gene match. From germline, CDR1 is SGDLS and CDR2 YYNGEE. CDR3 sequence: CASSVAEGTGWIGGTDTQYF. The CDR3 DNA is TGTGCCAGCAGCGTAGCTGAAGGGACAGGGTGGATCGGCGGCACAGATACGCAGTATTTT.

In this sample, this clonotype turned up many times. J is TRBJ2-2 and V is TRBV12-3 or TRBV12-4; 9 nucleotides line up with TRBD2. V lost 6 bases, J lost 6 bases, and 8 bases stayed unmatched. CDR3 length: 15 amino acids. The chain's CDR3 is CASRFSGSISGELFF. The CDR3, as DNA: TGTGCCAGCAGATTTAGCGGGAGTATTTCCGGGGAGCTGTTTTTT.

This sequence joins TRBV18 and TRBJ2-7; D ambiguous. Germline CDR1 is KGHSH and CDR2 is LQKENI. CDR3 length: 12 residues. Trimming removed 2 bases from V and 4 bases from J, with 6 bases in between. The CDR3 coding sequence is TGTGCCAGCTCACCAGGGGAATACGAGCAGTACTTC. This translates into CASSPGEYEQYF.

This clonotype was seen repeatedly, ten times or more. The rearrangement links TRBV12-3 or TRBV12-4 to TRBJ2-3; D is tentatively TRBD1 or TRBD2 (5 bases each). Trimming pared 6 bases from V and 0 bases from J, leaving 7 bases between. This CDR3 region has 13 residues. The CDR3 DNA reads TGTGCCAGCAGGAGGGGAAGCACAGATACGCAGTATTTT. Amino acids: CASRRGSTDTQYF.

In regard to this clonotype: This may be a read error: a much more frequent sequence differs by one nucleotide. The chain has TRBV20-1 and TRBJ2-3; 12 bases agree with TRBD2. Per the germline V gene, CDR1 is DFQATT and CDR2 is SNEGSKA (reference sequence). The CDR3 is made up of 17 amino acids. The CDR3 region is CCARDPSSGGAKDTQYF. In DNA form, the CDR3 reads TGCTGTGCTAGAGATCCTTCTAGCGGGGGGGCAAAGGATACGCAGTATTTT.

This clonotype was seen repeatedly, ten times or more. The chain carries TRBV20-1 and TRBJ1-2; 8 bases agree with TRBD1. Germline loops: CDR1 DFQATT, CDR2 SNEGSKA (reference sequence). After removal of 5 bases from V and 3 bases from J, the junction contained 11 bases not matched to a gene. The CDR3 spans 15 residues. The CDR3 sequence is CSAGTGGGYDYGYTF. CDR3 bases: TGCAGTGCTGGGACAGGCGGCGGTTACGACTATGGCTACACCTTC.

V is TRBV30 and J is TRBJ2-1; TRBD2 matches at 9 bases. The germline CDR1 and CDR2 sequences are GTSNPN and SVGIG (reference sequence). The J segment lost 8 bases and the V segment lost 4 bases, leaving 12 bases of the junction unmatched. This CDR3 comprises 15 residues. This CDR3 is CAWKKTSGLFDEQFF. The CDR3 DNA is TGTGCCTGGAAAAAAACTAGCGGGTTATTCGATGAGCAGTTCTTC.

This clonotype was recorded many times. The chain employs TRBV5-1 and TRBJ2-2, with D perhaps matching TRBD1 or TRBD2 (5 bases each). The length of the CDR3 is 17 residues. Trimming took off 4 bases at V and 5 bases at J, with 21 bases between the two ends. CDR1 and CDR2 (germline): SGHRS, YFSETQ. The DNA of the CDR3 is TGCGCCAGCAGCATAACGGGGCCAAAAAGTGGTACCGGGGAGCTGTTTTTT. As protein: CASSITGPKSGTGELFF. The full variable domain, rest sourced from reference TRBV5-1 and TRBJ2-2, is KAGVTQTPRYLIKTRGQQVTLSCSPISGHRSVSWYQQTPGQGLQFLFEYFSETQRNKGNFPGRFSGRQFSNSRSEMNVSTLELGDSALYLCASSITGPKSGTGELFFGEGSRLTVL.

This clonotype was counted at least ten times. This chain links TRBV12-3 or TRBV12-4 with TRBJ2-7; 11 nucleotides align to TRBD1. The CDR3 runs 12 residues. With 4 bases clipped from V and 10 bases from J, the junction kept 3 bases outside the gene matches. In nucleotides, the CDR3 is TGTGCCAGCAGTTCCGGGACAGGGGGACAGTACTTC. Its protein is CASSSGTGGQYF.

This clonotype was counted between two and nine times. V and J are TRBV27 and TRBJ1-2; possible D gene TRBD1, 5 bases. Trimming removed 2 bases from V and 1 base from J, with 17 bases in between. Germline CDR1 and CDR2: MNHEY and SMNVEV (reference sequence). The CDR3 consists of 17 residues. The CDR3 DNA sequence: TGTGCCAGCAGTTTAAGCCCCCGGGGGGGTTTTAACTATGGCTACACCTTC. Translation gives CASSLSPRGGFNYGYTF.

This clonotype was counted between two and nine times. The chain employs TRBV3-1 and TRBJ2-5; either TRBD1 or TRBD2 may supply D (7 bases each). V was cut by 1 base and J by 4 bases, with 16 bases left in between. The length of the CDR3 is 16 residues. Germline V gene sequence: CDR1 LGHDT, CDR2 YNNKEL (reference sequence). CDR3 loop: CASSQAQGGARETQYF. The CDR3 DNA follows: TGTGCCAGCAGCCAAGCCCAGGGGGGGGCCCGAGAGACCCAGTACTTC.

This clonotype was detected ten times or more. The chain employs TRBV29-1 and TRBJ2-3; TRBD2 matches at 9 bases. CDR1 SQVTM and CDR2 ANQGSEA come from the germline V gene. V gave up 4 bases and J gave up 5 bases; unmatched junction bases: 10. This CDR3 spans 15 amino acids. The CDR3 protein is CSVGGSGGPGDTQYF. CDR3 DNA: TGCAGCGTTGGAGGTAGCGGGGGCCCTGGAGATACGCAGTATTTT.

This clonotype was recorded a few times. The rearrangement links TRBV2 to TRBJ1-2, with 7 bases aligning to TRBD1. CDR1 SNHLY and CDR2 FYNNEI come from the germline V gene. Trimming at V came to 10 bases and at J to 3 bases, leaving 5 bases not matched to a gene. This CDR3 spans 12 amino acids. CDR3 sequence (DNA): TGTGCCATCGACAGGGCCTACTATGGCTACACCTTC. It is translated as CAIDRAYYGYTF.

This clonotype has at least ten counts. V usage is TRBV6-2 or TRBV6-3 and J usage is TRBJ2-1, with 7 positions matching TRBD1. With 7 bases clipped from V and 5 bases from J, the junction kept 8 bases outside the gene matches. The CDR3 consists of 14 residues. Looked up from germline, CDR1 is MNHEY and CDR2 is SVGEGT. The CDR3 sequence is CASIRDRVNNEQFF. CDR3 DNA sequence: TGTGCCAGCATTAGAGACAGGGTCAACAATGAGCAGTTCTTC.

This clonotype was observed many times. The chain links TRBV29-1 to TRBJ2-7; D possibly corresponds to TRBD2 (5 bases). Germline V lookup: CDR1 SQVTM, CDR2 ANQGSEA. The CDR3 has 11 amino acids. Trimming stripped 7 bases from V and 9 bases from J, with 16 bases between. The CDR3: CSASTGSWQYF. CDR3 bases: TGCAGCGCATCAACGGGGTCGTGGCAGTACTTC.

This clonotype was found many times. The CDR3 bases are TGCGCCAGCAGCTTGGAGTGGACCCAGTACTTC. Protein product: CASSLEWTQYF. The chain uses TRBV5-1 and TRBJ2-5; D is undetermined. V lost 0 bases and J lost 7, with 4 bases in between. This CDR3 is 11 amino acids long. In germline, CDR1 is SGHRS, CDR2 YFSETQ.

In this sample, this clonotype turned up many times. J is TRBJ1-6 and V is TRBV18; D possibly corresponds to TRBD1 (6 bases). Trimming took off 3 bases at V and 7 bases at J, with 19 bases between the two ends. The germline V gene encodes CDR1 KGHSH and CDR2 LQKENI. CDR3 length: 17 residues. CDR3 coding DNA: TGTGCCAGCTCACCCCTGCCAGCCAGGGGTTGGAATTCACCCCTCCACTTT. This encodes CASSPLPARGWNSPLHF. Using reference TRBV18 and TRBJ1-6 for the parts outside the CDR3, the full variable domain is NAGVMQNPRHLVRRRGQEARLRCSPMKGHSHVYWYRQLPEEGLKFMVYLQKENIIDESGMPKERFSAEFPKEGPSILRIQQVVRGDSAAYFCASSPLPARGWNSPLHFGNGTRLTVT.

This clonotype came up many times. The V call is TRBV15, the J call TRBJ1-2; D possibly corresponds to TRBD1 (5 bases). This CDR3 comprises 16 residues. Deletions cut 0 bases from V and 0 bases from J, with 11 bases between. The germline V gene encodes CDR1 LNHNV and CDR2 YYDKDF (reference sequence). The CDR3 region has the DNA TGTGCCACCAGCAGAGATATCCAGGGTGCTAACTATGGCTACACCTTC. Its translation: CATSRDIQGANYGYTF.

This clonotype was found many times. V gene TRBV20-1 combines with J gene TRBJ2-7; D possibly corresponds to TRBD1 (6 bases). The V gene's germline CDR1 is DFQATT and CDR2 SNEGSKA (reference sequence). V lost 1 base and J 2 bases, leaving 12 bases between the germline ends. The CDR3 runs to 14 residues. The CDR3 nucleotides read TGCAGTGCTAGAGGCAGGGGACCTACCTACGAGCAGTACTTC. It yields the protein CSARGRGPTYEQYF.

This clonotype appeared many times. The DNA for the CDR3 is TGCAGTGCTAGAGTACAGGGGGGGAATTCACCCCTCCACTTT. Translating it yields CSARVQGGNSPLHF. The V and J genes are TRBV20-1 and TRBJ1-6, with 8 bases aligning to TRBD1. With 1 base clipped from V and 7 bases from J, the junction kept 3 bases outside the gene matches. CDR3 length equals 14 residues. Germline V gene data show CDR1 as DFQATT and CDR2 as SNEGSKA (reference sequence).

The V and J genes are TRBV4-2 and TRBJ1-2; D gene ambiguous. The germline V gene encodes CDR1 LGHNA and CDR2 YNFKEQ. The V end was cut by 1 base, the J end by 0 bases, with 6 bases between. This CDR3 is 14 amino acids long. The CDR3 region has the DNA TGTGCCAGCAGCCAAGTACAGTCTAACTATGGCTACACCTTC. This gives the protein CASSQVQSNYGYTF.

In this sample, this clonotype turned up many times. The chain couples TRBV20-1 to TRBJ2-5; D ambiguous. Germline loops: CDR1 DFQATT, CDR2 SNEGSKA (reference sequence). The ends were cut back, 6 bases at V and 1 base at J, with 12 bases in the middle. This CDR3 comprises 13 residues. This chain's CDR3 is CSARQRFQETQYF. The CDR3, as DNA: TGCAGTGCCAGACAAAGATTCCAAGAGACCCAGTACTTC.

This clonotype was seen many times. The chain has TRBV7-9 and TRBJ2-2; no clear D. This CDR3 is built from 14 residues. CDR1 and CDR2 (germline): SEHNR, FQNEAQ (reference sequence). V lost 7 bases and J 2 bases, leaving 11 bases between the germline ends. The CDR3 region has the DNA TGTGCCAGCACCACCCCACGTAACACCGGGGAGCTGTTTTTT. Translated, it gives CASTTPRNTGELFF.

This clonotype was seen many times. The chain combines TRBV6-1 with TRBJ1-1; TRBD1 is a possible D gene (5 bases). V lost 4 bases and J lost 1, with 28 bases in between. Germline V gives CDR1 MNHNS, CDR2 SASEGT. The CDR3 is 20 amino acids. The CDR3 DNA sequence: TGTGCCAGCAGTGGTAGTATAGGTCGAACCCGTGGGGCGAAGAACACTGAAGCTTTCTTT. This encodes CASSGSIGRTRGAKNTEAFF.

This clonotype has at least ten counts. V is TRBV9 and J is TRBJ2-1, with 12 bases that match TRBD2. The CDR3 has 14 amino acids. V was clipped by 7 bases and J by 9 bases; unmatched bases: 8. Per germline, CDR1 SGDLS and CDR2 YYNGEE. As DNA, the CDR3 is TGTGCCAGCTCCCGGACTAGCGGGGCGGGTGAGCAGTTCTTC. This sequence encodes CASSRTSGAGEQFF.

The sample holds many counts of this clonotype. The rearrangement uses TRBV20-1 and TRBJ2-3, with D uncertain. From germline, CDR1 is DFQATT and CDR2 SNEGSKA (reference sequence). The ends were cut back, 0 bases at V and 1 base at J, with 8 bases in the middle. The CDR3 contains 14 residues. The CDR3, as DNA: TGCAGTGCTAGAGAGGGGTCTCGCACAGATACGCAGTATTTT. This translates into CSAREGSRTDTQYF.